The 3 T cell receptor beta chains given below trace back to one sample, sequenced in a study of T cells after yellow fever vaccination. MiXCR was run by TCRdb on the 5' RACE reads, yielding one entry per CDR3 protein. The table lists roughly 240,000 distinct CDR3 sequences, 5.5% to 8.5% of them singletons. This material consisted of CD4+ T cells sorted from PBMCs, taken on the day of the yellow fever booster vaccination. Every receptor here comes from a man under 40 who received the YFV17D yellow fever vaccine.

V is TRBV2 and J is TRBJ1-5; 7 bases are shared with TRBD1. Trimming removed 8 bases from V and 0 bases from J; junction bases left unmatched: 4. CDR3 length equals 14 residues. Germline lookup yields CDR1 SNHLY and CDR2 FYNNEI. CDR3 sequence reads: CASADRVSNQPQHF. Here the CDR3 DNA reads TGTGCCAGCGCTGACAGGGTTAGCAATCAGCCCCAGCATTTT.

The rearrangement links TRBV14 to TRBJ2-1, with D uncertain. Trimming took 7 bases from V and 11 from J, leaving 12 bases between them. CDR1 is SGHDN and CDR2 is FVKESK in the germline V gene. The CDR3 runs 11 residues. This CDR3 is CASTTLGKQFF. DNA for the CDR3: TGTGCCAGCACCACCTTGGGCAAGCAGTTCTTC.

This clonotype was observed a few times. V and J are TRBV7-3 and TRBJ2-5; TRBD2 matches 8 bases. Trimming removed 5 bases from V and 5 bases from J; junction bases left unmatched: 10. The CDR3 is 15 residues long. Germline V CDR1 and CDR2: SGHTA, FQGTGA. In DNA form, the CDR3 reads TGTGCCAGCAGCCCCGGGGGGACTAGGCGGGAGACCCAGTACTTC. It encodes CASSPGGTRRETQYF.